In its sample, the clone carrying this TCR beta chain was seen many times. The data were obtained in a study of T cells in Graves' hyperthyroidism and ophthalmopathy. Study overall: Peripheral blood samples were taken at initial diagnosis, prior to any treatment.

The length of the CDR3 is 12 residues. Trimming shortened V by 6 bases and J by 0 bases, and 9 bases separated the two germline ends. The germline V gene has CDR1 DFQATT and CDR2 SNEGSKA (reference sequence). Amplification yielded TCR beta CDR3 regions, with RNA transcripts as the source. During a first-round RT-PCR of the TCR CDR3, the HTBI primer set was used. TCRdb used MiXCR to reprocess the multiplex PCR reads, holding one entry per CDR3 protein. The table shows about 280,000 distinct CDR3 sequences, with around a quarter occurring only once. Diagnosing involved the use of clinical symptoms, serum thyroxine and TRAb, thyroid ultrasound and orbital computed tomography.

The sequence was collected from a man between 35 and 55 years old with Graves' hyperthyroidism that later progressed to Graves' ophthalmopathy. J is TRBJ2-7 and V is TRBV20-1; D remains ambiguous. Sequencing was performed on blood. The DNA for the CDR3 is TGCAGTGCCAGACTTAGCTCCTACGAGCAGTACTTC. Encoded protein: CSARLSSYEQYF.